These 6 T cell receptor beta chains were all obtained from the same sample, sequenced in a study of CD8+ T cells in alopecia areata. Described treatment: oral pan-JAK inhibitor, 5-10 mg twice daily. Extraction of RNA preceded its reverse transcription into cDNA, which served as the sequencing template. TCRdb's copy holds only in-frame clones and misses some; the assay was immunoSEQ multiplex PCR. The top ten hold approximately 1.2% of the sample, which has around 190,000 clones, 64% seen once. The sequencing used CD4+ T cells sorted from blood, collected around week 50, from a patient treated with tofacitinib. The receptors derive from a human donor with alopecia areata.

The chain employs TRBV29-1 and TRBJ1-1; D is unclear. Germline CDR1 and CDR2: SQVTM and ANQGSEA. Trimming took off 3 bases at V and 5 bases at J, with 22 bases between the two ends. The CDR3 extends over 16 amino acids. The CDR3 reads CSVDGKVSGSRTEAFF. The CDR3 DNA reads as TGCAGCGTTGATGGTAAGGTCTCGGGAAGTCGGACTGAAGCTTTCTTT.

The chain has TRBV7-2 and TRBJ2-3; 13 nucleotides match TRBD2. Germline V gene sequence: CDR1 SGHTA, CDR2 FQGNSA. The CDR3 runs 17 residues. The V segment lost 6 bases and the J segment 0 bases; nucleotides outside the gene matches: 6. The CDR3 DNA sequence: TGTGCCAGCAGACGGACTAGCGGGGGCCTTAGCACAGATACGCAGTATTTT. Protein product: CASRRTSGGLSTDTQYF. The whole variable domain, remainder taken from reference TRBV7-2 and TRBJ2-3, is GAGVSQSPSNKVTEKGKDVELRCDPISGHTALYWYRQSLGQGLEFLIYFQGNSAPDKSGLPSDRFSAERTGGSVSTLTIQRTQQEDSAVYLCASRRTSGGLSTDTQYFGPGTRLTVL.

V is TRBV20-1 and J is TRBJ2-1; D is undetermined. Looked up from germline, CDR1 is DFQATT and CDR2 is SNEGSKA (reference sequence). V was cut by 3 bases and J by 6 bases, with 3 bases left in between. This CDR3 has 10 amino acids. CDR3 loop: CSASINEQFF. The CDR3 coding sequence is TGCAGTGCTAGTATCAATGAGCAGTTCTTC.

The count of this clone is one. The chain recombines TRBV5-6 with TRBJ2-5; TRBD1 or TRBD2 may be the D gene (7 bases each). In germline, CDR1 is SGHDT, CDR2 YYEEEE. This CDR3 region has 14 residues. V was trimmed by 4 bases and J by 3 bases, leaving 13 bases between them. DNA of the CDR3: TGTGCCAGCAGCCAGGGGGGGAAAGAAGAGACCCAGTACTTC. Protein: CASSQGGKEETQYF. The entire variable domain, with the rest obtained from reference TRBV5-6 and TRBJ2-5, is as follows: DAGVTQSPTHLIKTRGQQVTLRCSPKSGHDTVSWYQQALGQGPQFIFQYYEEEERQRGNFPDRFSGHQFPNYSSELNVNALLLGDSALYLCASSQGGKEETQYFGPGTRLLVL.

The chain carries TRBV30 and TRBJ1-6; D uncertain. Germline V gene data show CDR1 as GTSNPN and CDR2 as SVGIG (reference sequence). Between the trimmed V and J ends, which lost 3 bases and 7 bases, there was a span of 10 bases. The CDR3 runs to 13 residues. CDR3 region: CAWRTRKNSPLHF. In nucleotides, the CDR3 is TGTGCCTGGAGGACCAGAAAAAATTCACCCCTCCACTTT.

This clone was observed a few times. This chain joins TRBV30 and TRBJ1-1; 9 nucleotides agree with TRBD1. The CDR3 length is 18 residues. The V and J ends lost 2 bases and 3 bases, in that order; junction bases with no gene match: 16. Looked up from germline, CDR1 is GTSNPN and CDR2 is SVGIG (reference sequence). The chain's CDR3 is CAWSRLTGGLRWDTEAFF. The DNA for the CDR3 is TGTGCCTGGAGTCGTCTGACAGGGGGACTTCGCTGGGACACTGAAGCTTTCTTT.